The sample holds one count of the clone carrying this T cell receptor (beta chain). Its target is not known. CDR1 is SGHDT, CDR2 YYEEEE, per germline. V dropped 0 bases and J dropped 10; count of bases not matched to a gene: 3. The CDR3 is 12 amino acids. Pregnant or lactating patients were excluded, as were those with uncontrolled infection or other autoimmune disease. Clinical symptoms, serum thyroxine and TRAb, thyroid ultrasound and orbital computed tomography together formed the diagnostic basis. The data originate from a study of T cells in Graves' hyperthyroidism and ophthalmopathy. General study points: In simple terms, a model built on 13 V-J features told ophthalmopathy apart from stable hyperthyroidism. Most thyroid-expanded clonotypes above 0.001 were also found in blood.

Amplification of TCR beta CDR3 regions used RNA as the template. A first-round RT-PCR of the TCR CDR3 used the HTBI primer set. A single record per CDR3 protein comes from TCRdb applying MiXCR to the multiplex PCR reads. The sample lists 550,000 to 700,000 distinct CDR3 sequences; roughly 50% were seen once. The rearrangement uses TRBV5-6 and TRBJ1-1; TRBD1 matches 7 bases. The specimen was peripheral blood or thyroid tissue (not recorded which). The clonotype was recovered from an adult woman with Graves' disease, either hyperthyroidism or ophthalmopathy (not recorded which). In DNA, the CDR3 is TGTGCCAGCAGCTTGGAACAGGGGAGAGCTTTCTTT. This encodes CASSLEQGRAFF.